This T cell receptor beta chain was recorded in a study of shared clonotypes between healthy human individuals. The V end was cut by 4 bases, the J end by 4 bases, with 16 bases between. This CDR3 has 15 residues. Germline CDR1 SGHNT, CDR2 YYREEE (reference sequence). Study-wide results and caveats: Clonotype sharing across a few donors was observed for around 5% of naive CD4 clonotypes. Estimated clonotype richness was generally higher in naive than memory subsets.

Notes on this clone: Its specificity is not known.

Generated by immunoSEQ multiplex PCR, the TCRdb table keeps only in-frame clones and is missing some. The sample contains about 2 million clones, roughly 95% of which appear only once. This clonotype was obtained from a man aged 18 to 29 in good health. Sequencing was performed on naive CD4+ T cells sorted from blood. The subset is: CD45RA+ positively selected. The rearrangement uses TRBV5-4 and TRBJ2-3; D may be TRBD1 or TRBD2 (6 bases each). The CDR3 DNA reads TGTGCCAGCAGCCCGCCGGGGGCGCGGGCAGATACGCAGTATTTT. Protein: CASSPPGARADTQYF. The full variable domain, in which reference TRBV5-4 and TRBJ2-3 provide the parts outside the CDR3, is ETGVTQSPTHLIKTRGQQVTLRCSSQSGHNTVSWYQQALGQGPQFIFQYYREEENGRGNFPPRFSGLQFPNYSSELNVNALELDDSALYLCASSPPGARADTQYFGPGTRLTVL.